Listed here are 7 T cell receptor beta chains from one sample, sequenced in a study of blood T cell repertoires in COVID-19. Here immunoSEQ multiplex PCR was the method, and the copy in TCRdb shows in-frame clones only, minus some. The sample has around 170,000 clones; about 74% are singletons. The sample was peripheral blood. The receptors stem from a woman aged 80 or over with acute or convalescent COVID-19.

This clone was observed a single time. The V gene is TRBV3-1 (or the pseudogene TRBV3-2), the J gene TRBJ2-3, with 9 bases fitting TRBD2. The length of the CDR3 is 15 residues. CDR1 and CDR2 (germline): LGHDT, YNNKEL (reference sequence). With V trimmed by 3 bases and J by 2 bases, 3 bases remained unmatched. CDR3 protein: CASSHPSGVTDTQYF. The CDR3 nucleotides read TGTGCCAGCAGCCACCCTAGCGGGGTCACAGATACGCAGTATTTT.

The chain has TRBV15 and TRBJ1-6; tentatively, D is TRBD1 (5 bases). The length of the CDR3 is 16 residues. V lost 0 bases and J 5 bases, leaving 11 bases between the germline ends. The V gene's germline CDR1 is LNHNV and CDR2 YYDKDF (reference sequence). CDR3 bases: TGTGCCACCAGCAGAGATGGGGCAGGGAATAATTCACCCCTCCACTTT. Amino acid sequence: CATSRDGAGNNSPLHF. Variable domain in full (rest from reference TRBV15 and TRBJ1-6): DAMVIQNPRYQVTQFGKPVTLSCSQTLNHNVMYWYQQKSSQAPKLLFHYYDKDFNNEADTPDNFQSRRPNTSFCFLDIRSPGLGDTAMYLCATSRDGAGNNSPLHFGNGTRLTVT.

This clone was seen a handful of times. In DNA, the CDR3 is TGTGCCAGTAGTATCCCTTCAGGGGGAGGCAATCAGCCCCAGCATTTT. This gives the protein CASSIPSGGGNQPQHF. The chain carries TRBV19 and TRBJ1-5; TRBD1 matches 7 bases. This CDR3 has 16 amino acids. CDR1 is LNHDA, CDR2 SQIVND, per germline (reference sequence). After removal of 3 bases from V and 2 bases from J, the junction contained 7 bases not matched to a gene.

This clone was counted only a few times. The CDR3 nucleotides are TGCAGCGTCCGGGGGAGACTAGCGGATTACAATGAGCAGTTCTTC. This gives the protein CSVRGRLADYNEQFF. The chain has TRBV29-1 and TRBJ2-1; 9 bases line up with TRBD2. CDR1 and CDR2 from the germline V gene are SQVTM and ANQGSEA. The CDR3 has 15 residues. V shed 6 bases and J 4 bases; nucleotides not matched to a gene: 10.

This clone has just a few counts. V usage is TRBV2 and J usage is TRBJ2-7; D possibly corresponds to TRBD2 (6 bases). Germline V gene sequence: CDR1 SNHLY, CDR2 FYNNEI. The CDR3 contains 15 residues. Trimming cost V 5 bases and J 0 bases, with 14 bases left between them. CDR3 sequence reads: CASSTGTSSSYEQYF. CDR3 bases: TGTGCCAGCAGTACCGGGACTTCCAGCTCCTACGAGCAGTACTTC.

At least ten counts were recorded for this clone. Other DNA sequences of this sample code for an identical CDR3. This rearrangement joins TRBV9 to TRBJ1-2; unclear D gene. Germline V gene data show CDR1 as SGDLS and CDR2 as YYNGEE. This CDR3 spans 15 amino acids. V was trimmed by 0 bases and J by 4 bases, leaving 13 bases between them. The CDR3 spells CASSVESGVGYGYTF. The CDR3 bases are TGTGCCAGCAGCGTAGAATCGGGTGTGGGCTATGGCTACACCTTC.

This chain connects TRBV5-1 to TRBJ2-5, with a tentative D call TRBD1 (6 bases). Trimming stripped 1 base from V and 1 base from J, with 8 bases between. Germline CDR1 reads SGHRS; CDR2 reads YFSETQ. This CDR3 contains 14 residues. The CDR3 coding sequence is TGCGCCAGCAGCTTGACAGGGTTCCAAGAGACCCAGTACTTC. Its translation: CASSLTGFQETQYF.